Included here is one TCR beta chain sequence, with context. This sample was included in a study of blood T cell repertoires in COVID-19. The CDR3 extends over 14 amino acids. Germline V gives CDR1 SGHNT, CDR2 YYREEE (reference sequence). V gave up 3 bases and J gave up 1 base, with 7 bases separating them. Profiled with immunoSEQ multiplex PCR; TCRdb holds only in-frame clones, not every one. The table records 150,000 to 200,000 clones, 70% to 90% of them present only once. The chain couples TRBV5-4 to TRBJ1-4; D is unclear. This TCR was sampled from a human donor in a cohort sampled during active COVID-19. Input material: peripheral blood. CDR3 protein: CASSSGGTNEKLFF. In nucleotides, the CDR3 is TGTGCCAGCAGCTCAGGAGGAACTAATGAAAAACTGTTTTTT.